This TCR beta chain was captured in a study of blood T cell repertoires in COVID-19. The table came from immunoSEQ multiplex PCR; TCRdb's copy has only in-frame clones and leaves some out. The table has under 65,000 clones, about four fifths seen once. Trimming removed 0 bases at V and 0 bases at J, with 11 bases between. Germline CDR1 is SGHRS and CDR2 is YFSETQ. The CDR3 is 16 residues long. The sample was peripheral blood. This receptor was obtained from a woman in her fifties or sixties with acute or convalescent COVID-19. The genes are TRBV5-1 and TRBJ2-3; D is uncertain. CDR3 sequence reads: CASSLAPSTSTDTQYF. The CDR3 nucleotides read TGCGCCAGCAGCTTGGCGCCATCTACTAGCACAGATACGCAGTATTTT.